The source of this T cell receptor (beta chain) is a study of identifying expanded T cells in peripheral blood. Profiled with immunoSEQ multiplex PCR; TCRdb holds only in-frame clones, not every one. The table records 81,000 or so clones, about 83% of them present only once. Germline V gene data show CDR1 as LGHNA and CDR2 as YNFKEQ. Unmatched junction bases numbered 13, after V lost 5 bases and J lost 16 bases. The length of the CDR3 is 13 residues. The source material was blood. The chain combines TRBV4-2 with TRBJ2-1, with TRBD1 matching over 8 bases. The clonotype was recovered from a person aged 18 to 75 in good health. Here the CDR3 DNA reads TGTGCCAGCAGCTCTCCGCAACAGGGGGAGTATTTCTTC. Translated, it gives CASSSPQQGEYFF.